Listed below are T cell receptor beta chains from one sample, sequenced in a study of T cell changes during pregnancy in multiple sclerosis. TCRdb's table, derived via immunoSEQ multiplex PCR, lists solely in-frame clones and lacks some. The table shows fewer than 80,000 clones, with around 90% occurring only once. The input for sequencing was peripheral blood, taken in the first trimester of pregnancy. Every receptor here comes from a female donor in good health, enrolled as a control in a pregnancy study. Both conserved end residues are part of each CDR3. Each record gives: V gene, clone size, D gene, J gene, CDR3 DNA, CDR3 protein. A D gene is named only where the DNA matches it firmly. Some rows mark clone size as missing; the rest say once, few, many or name a class of expanded clone.

TRBV7-7,NA,NA,TRBJ1-1,TGTGCCAGCAGCGTGGGACAGAACACTGAAGCTTTCTTT,CASSVGQNTEAFF
TRBV5-4,NA,NA,TRBJ2-7,TGTGCCAGCAGCTTGGGGGCAGCAAGTTCCTACGAGCAGTACTTC,CASSLGAASSYEQYF
TRBV9,NA,NA,TRBJ1-2,TGTGCCAGCAGCGTAGGACAGCGCGGCTACACCTTC,CASSVGQRGYTF
TRBV19,NA,TRBD1,TRBJ1-5,TGTGCCAGTAGCCCCACCGGGACAGCCTTCTATAGCAATCAGCCCCAGCATTTT,CASSPTGTAFYSNQPQHF
TRBV30,NA,NA,TRBJ2-1,TGTGCCTGGAGGAGCGGAGGAGGGGCACAGCGGGACAATGAGCAGTTCTTC,CAWRSGGGAQRDNEQFF
TRBV2,NA,NA,TRBJ2-3,TGTGCCAGCAGTCTACTACCAAACGTTCCGTATTTT,CASSLLPNVPYF
TRBV10-3,NA,TRBD1,TRBJ2-1,TGTGCCATCAGTGATATTGGACAGGGGGTAAATGAGCAGTTCTTC,CAISDIGQGVNEQFF
TRBV7-2,NA,TRBD1,TRBJ1-1,TGTGCCAGCAGCTCCCGGACAGGGGGCTACGTCACTGAAGCTTTCTTT,CASSSRTGGYVTEAFF
TRBV19,NA,TRBD1,TRBJ1-2,TGTGCCAGTAGCCCTGACAGGGATGGAGGCTACACCTTC,CASSPDRDGGYTF
TRBV4-3,NA,NA,TRBJ2-2,TGCGCCAGCTCGCCCCCCGGCACCGGGGAGCTGTTTTTT,CASSPPGTGELFF
TRBV25-1,once,TRBD2,TRBJ2-7,TGTGCCAGCAGTGACCTGACTAGCGGTTCCTACGAGCAGTACTTC,CASSDLTSGSYEQYF
TRBV5-1,NA,NA,TRBJ1-4,TGCGCCAGCACGGACGGGATCGGTGAAAAACTGTTTTTT,CASTDGIGEKLFF
TRBV10-3,NA,TRBD1,TRBJ1-5,TGTGCCATCAGGACAGGGTTCAATCAGCCCCAGCATTTT,CAIRTGFNQPQHF
TRBV28,NA,NA,TRBJ2-1,TGTGCCAGCAGTACTTCCCATGAGCAGTTCTTC,CASSTSHEQFF
TRBV6-5,NA,TRBD1,TRBJ1-1,TGTGCCAGCAGTTACACCGGGACAGGGATGGTTTTCTTT,CASSYTGTGMVFF
TRBV11-2,NA,TRBD1,TRBJ1-2,TGTGCCAGCAGCCGGACAGGGGTGAATGGCTACACCTTC,CASSRTGVNGYTF
TRBV28,NA,TRBD1,TRBJ2-2,TGTGCCAGCAGCCCTAGGACAGGGCGCACCGGGGAGCTGTTTTTT,CASSPRTGRTGELFF
TRBV28,NA,TRBD1,TRBJ2-5,TGTGCCAGCAGTTCCCGGGACAGCCAAGAGACCCAGTACTTC,CASSSRDSQETQYF
TRBV9,NA,TRBD1,TRBJ1-1,TGTGCCAGCAGCCACCGACAGGGGCTGAGGACTGAAGCTTTCTTT,CASSHRQGLRTEAFF
TRBV7-2,NA,NA,TRBJ1-2,TGTGCCAGCAGCTTAGAGTCCGCTAGTAACTATGGCTACACCTTC,CASSLESASNYGYTF
TRBV7-8,NA,NA,TRBJ1-5,TGTGCCAGCAGCTCCACCGGGAGAGGGGATCAGCCCCAGCATTTT,CASSSTGRGDQPQHF
TRBV5-4,NA,NA,TRBJ1-2,TGTGCCAGCAGCTTGGGACTAGTCTATGGCTACACCTTC,CASSLGLVYGYTF
TRBV7-2,NA,NA,TRBJ1-1,TGTGCCAGCAGCTTAGCTGGGGGCCCTGAAGCTTTCTTT,CASSLAGGPEAFF
TRBV7-9,NA,NA,TRBJ2-5,TGTGCCAGCAGCGCAGTGATCCAAGAGACCCAGTACTTC,CASSAVIQETQYF
TRBV28,NA,TRBD2,TRBJ2-3,TGTGCCAGCAGACTGGGACTAGCGGGAGTCCCAGATACGCAGTATTTT,CASRLGLAGVPDTQYF
TRBV19,NA,TRBD1,TRBJ1-3,TGTGCCAGTAGCCGGGGACAGGGGCGAAGAAACACCATATATTTT,CASSRGQGRRNTIYF
TRBV18,NA,NA,TRBJ1-5,TGTGCCAGCTCACGCCGGAACGCAGGGGCTAGTCTCGATCAGCCCCAGCATTTT,CASSRRNAGASLDQPQHF
TRBV5-4,NA,TRBD1,TRBJ1-3,TGTGCCAGCAGCTTCCCAAGACTTAACAGGGGGCCCACTGGAAACACCATATATTTT,CASSFPRLNRGPTGNTIYF
TRBV27,NA,NA,TRBJ2-7,TGTGCCAGCAGTTTAAGCTCCCTTTCCTACGAGCAGTACTTC,CASSLSSLSYEQYF
TRBV7-2,NA,NA,TRBJ1-2,TGTGCCAGCAGCTTAGTACCAGGCCTCAGCACGAGTTATGGCTACACCTTC,CASSLVPGLSTSYGYTF
TRBV6-5,once,TRBD1,TRBJ2-1,TGTGCCAGCAGCCCTGGACAGGGTGGTGAGCAGTTCTTC,CASSPGQGGEQFF
TRBV9,NA,TRBD1,TRBJ1-6,TGTGCCAGCTCCGGGACAGCAGTCTATAGTTCACCCCTCCACTTT,CASSGTAVYSSPLHF